This T cell receptor (beta chain) was obtained from a study of blood T cell repertoires in COVID-19. About the research overall: Acute and convalescent COVID-19 specimens originated in the United States, Italy and Spain. PBMCs, B-cell-depleted T cells, or T cells provided the cDNA or gDNA that made up the material.

Study processing details: Using reference gene primer amplification, nucleated cell counts were estimated. Measured with immunoSEQ multiplex PCR; TCRdb has only the in-frame clones, and not every one. From that table come the V and J calls and clone size; the DNA was used to work out D and trimming. The top ten hold approximately 1.5% of the sample, which has 85,000 to 100,000 clones, 90% seen once. Sequencing was performed on peripheral blood. The clonotype originates from a man in his fifties or sixties with acute or convalescent COVID-19.

The CDR3 region has the DNA TGCAGCGTTGAGGAGTATAGCAATCAGCCCCAGCATTTT. Translation gives CSVEEYSNQPQHF. This rearrangement joins TRBV29-1 to TRBJ1-5, with no clear D. The CDR3 has 13 residues. The V and J ends lost 3 bases and 0 bases respectively, with 6 bases between them. The germline CDR1 and CDR2 sequences are SQVTM and ANQGSEA.